These T cell receptor beta chains were read from a single sample in a study of human T cells and chemical hapten exposure. MiXCR, run by TCRdb on the RACE reads, gives a single entry per CDR3 protein. The sample comprises 360,000 or so distinct CDR3 sequences, nearly 6.5% of which are singletons, and 5% to 6% rests with the top ten. The sequencing used whole blood, collected in connection with sensitization to the hapten diphenylcyclopropenone (DPC). These receptors originate from a woman between 18 and 30 years old with alopecia areata. Some clones in this sample may be carry-over from other donors' samples. The CDR3 runs from the conserved cysteine through the conserved F or W. A D gene is named only where the DNA matches it firmly. Expanded clones are given a class, and other clones once, few, many or no size at all.

j_gene | d_gene | v_gene | abundance | CDR3aa | CDR3nt
TRBJ1-1 | NA | TRBV7-9 | few | CASSLGVVGTEAFF | TGTGCCAGCAGCTTAGGGGTTGTGGGCACTGAAGCTTTCTTT
TRBJ1-5 | TRBD1 | TRBV7-2 | many | CASSGTGTGGNQPQHF | TGTGCCAGCAGCGGAACCGGGACAGGGGGCAATCAGCCCCAGCATTTT
TRBJ1-5 | NA | TRBV29-1 | NA | CSVGTSNQPQHF | TGCAGCGTTGGAACCAGCAATCAGCCCCAGCATTTT
TRBJ2-3 | TRBD1 | TRBV12-3/TRBV12-4 | few | CASTARDRGTDTQYF | TGTGCCAGCACCGCCAGAGACAGGGGTACAGATACGCAGTATTTT
TRBJ1-1 | NA | TRBV5-6 | few | CASSPPGHTEAFF | TGTGCCAGCAGTCCCCCGGGTCACACTGAAGCTTTCTTT
TRBJ2-3 | NA | TRBV4-1 | few | CASSQVVIADPTDTQYF | TGCGCCAGCAGCCAAGTGGTAATTGCAGACCCCACAGATACGCAGTATTTT
TRBJ2-2 | NA | TRBV3-1 | once | CASSLGRVNTGELFF | TGTGCCAGCAGCCTTGGACGGGTGAACACCGGGGAGCTGTTTTTT
TRBJ1-2 | TRBD1 | TRBV6-5 | few | CASGQDNYGYTF | TGTGCCAGCGGACAGGATAACTATGGCTACACCTTC
TRBJ1-1 | NA | TRBV25-1 | NA | CATQQGMNTEAFF | TGTGCCACCCAGCAGGGGATGAACACTGAAGCTTTCTTT
TRBJ1-3 | TRBD1 | TRBV20-1 | few | CSARTGNYGNTIYF | TGCAGTGCCCGGACAGGGAATTATGGAAACACCATATATTTT
TRBJ2-7 | TRBD1 | TRBV5-1 | NA | CASSPDFRTGDFNEQYF | TGCGCCAGCAGCCCCGACTTTCGGACAGGGGACTTCAACGAGCAGTACTTC
TRBJ1-1 | NA | TRBV11-1 | many | CASSLETGTEAFF | TGTGCCAGCAGCTTAGAAACCGGCACTGAAGCTTTCTTT
TRBJ1-5 | NA | TRBV28 | many | CASSLRPLYSNQPQHF | TGTGCCAGCAGTTTACGTCCCTTATATAGCAATCAGCCCCAGCATTTT
TRBJ2-4 | TRBD1 | TRBV6-5 | few | CASSSGTGVNIQYF | TGTGCCAGCAGCAGCGGGACAGGGGTAAACATTCAGTACTTC
TRBJ1-2 | TRBD1 | TRBV3-1 | NA | CASSLRQGDYGYTF | TGTGCCAGCAGCCTCCGACAGGGTGACTATGGCTACACCTTC
TRBJ1-6 | NA | TRBV23-1 | NA | CASRGGDTDSPLHF | TGCGCCAGCAGGGGTGGGGACACTGATTCACCCCTCCACTTT
TRBJ1-1 | NA | TRBV29-1 | many | CSVEMTANTEAFF | TGCAGCGTTGAAATGACTGCGAACACTGAAGCTTTCTTT
TRBJ1-1 | TRBD1 | TRBV3-1 | few | CASSYQTGSVTEAFF | TGTGCCAGCAGCTACCAGACAGGGTCCGTCACTGAAGCTTTCTTT
TRBJ1-4 | NA | TRBV2 | NA | CASSEAIEKLFF | TGTGCCAGCAGTGAGGCGATAGAAAAACTGTTTTTT
TRBJ1-3 | TRBD1 | TRBV7-9 | many | CASSSYRGRNTIYF | TGTGCCAGCAGCTCATACAGGGGTAGAAACACCATATATTTT
TRBJ1-2 | NA | TRBV29-1 | few | CSVDRSFYGYTF | TGCAGCGTTGATCGGAGCTTCTATGGCTACACCTTC
TRBJ1-6 | NA | TRBV6-6 | many | CASRAPGDNSPLHF | TGTGCCAGTCGCGCCCCAGGGGATAATTCACCCCTCCACTTT
TRBJ2-1 | NA | TRBV12-3/TRBV12-4 | few | CASSLLGGQFF | TGTGCCAGCAGTTTACTAGGGGGGCAGTTCTTC
TRBJ2-2 | NA | TRBV20-1 | few | CSARVPGTGELFF | TGCAGTGCTAGAGTTCCCGGGACCGGGGAGCTGTTTTTT
TRBJ1-5 | NA | TRBV4-2 | many | CASSQILSSNQPQHF | TGTGCCAGCAGCCAAATTCTAAGCAGCAATCAGCCCCAGCATTTT
TRBJ1-5 | NA | TRBV12-1 | NA | CASSAEGKHF | TGTGCCAGCAGCGCGGAAGGTAAACATTTT
TRBJ1-1 | NA | TRBV25-1 | many | CASSEGASTEAFF | TGTGCCAGCAGTGAGGGGGCGAGCACTGAAGCTTTCTTT
TRBJ1-6 | NA | TRBV4-3 | many | CASSTSAPDNSPLHF | TGCGCCAGCAGCACCTCCGCGCCCGACAATTCACCCCTCCACTTT
TRBJ2-7 | NA | TRBV12-3/TRBV12-4 | few | CASSLGTPTGYEQYF | TGTGCCAGCAGTTTAGGGACTCCTACGGGGTACGAGCAGTACTTC
TRBJ2-1 | NA | TRBV29-1 | NA | CSVALSLSNEQFF | TGCAGCGTTGCCTTGTCTTTAAGCAATGAGCAGTTCTTC
TRBJ2-5 | TRBD1 | TRBV6-6 | few | CASSPGRGQGQETQYF | TGTGCCAGCAGCCCAGGGCGGGGACAGGGCCAAGAGACCCAGTACTTC